One and the same sample provided the 24 T cell receptor beta chains below, sequenced in a study of OX40 agonist ivuxolimab in advanced cancers. Assay used: immunoSEQ multiplex PCR; TCRdb lists only in-frame clones, some missing. Altogether 80,000 to 95,000 clones are present, approximately 91% being singletons, with the ten largest covering about 0.7%. This specimen consisted of CD4+ or CD8+ T cells sorted from blood, obtained in a trial of the OX40 agonist ivuxolimab. These receptors came from an adult with an advanced solid tumor such as melanoma, head and neck, liver or kidney cancer.

J is TRBJ1-2 and V is TRBV4-2; D unresolved. CDR1 and CDR2 (germline): LGHNA, YNFKEQ. V lost 1 base to trimming and J lost 2 bases, with 2 bases between them. The CDR3 has 12 residues. The CDR3 reads CASSQGNYGYTF. The CDR3 DNA reads as TGTGCCAGCAGCCAAGGAAACTATGGCTACACCTTC.

V usage is TRBV5-4 and J usage is TRBJ1-5; 8 bases agree with TRBD1. The CDR3 has 13 amino acids. Germline V CDR1 and CDR2: SGHNT, YYREEE (reference sequence). V was pared by 0 bases and J by 10 bases, with 3 bases of the junction left unmatched. CDR3 in amino acids: CASSLGQGNPQHF. The CDR3 DNA follows: TGTGCCAGCAGCTTGGGACAGGGGAACCCCCAGCATTTT.

This sequence joins TRBV7-9 and TRBJ1-6; possible D gene TRBD1, 6 bases. The germline CDR1 and CDR2 sequences are SEHNR and FQNEAQ (reference sequence). Deletions cut 5 bases from V and 9 bases from J, with 17 bases between. This CDR3 spans 15 amino acids. The CDR3 spells CASSPHGGLGSPLHF. DNA for the CDR3: TGTGCCAGCAGCCCCCACGGGGGCCTCGGTTCACCCCTCCACTTT. Looking up the rest from reference TRBV7-9 and TRBJ1-6 gives the full variable domain: DTGVSQNPRHKITKRGQNVTFRCDPISEHNRLYWYRQTLGQGPEFLTYFQNEAQLEKSRLLSDRFSAERPKGSFSTLEIQRTEQGDSAMYLCASSPHGGLGSPLHFGNGTRLTVT.

V gene TRBV11-1 combines with J gene TRBJ1-2; D may be TRBD1 (5 bases). Germline values: CDR1 SGHAT, CDR2 FQDESV (reference sequence). The CDR3 consists of 15 residues. Trimming pared 1 base from V and 4 bases from J, leaving 13 bases between. The CDR3 region is CASSLGGAGSYGYTF. CDR3 nucleotides: TGTGCCAGCAGCTTAGGTGGGGCAGGGAGCTATGGCTACACCTTC.

Here the CDR3 DNA reads TGTGCCAGCGGGTCGACAGGGGGGATTCCGGGGGAGCTGTTTTTT. Translation gives CASGSTGGIPGELFF. V is TRBV7-6 and J is TRBJ2-2; 9 bases align to TRBD1. In germline, CDR1 is SGHVS, CDR2 FNYEAQ. CDR3 length: 15 amino acids. The V and J ends lost 8 bases and 8 bases, in that order; junction bases with no gene match: 12.

V gene TRBV5-1 combines with J gene TRBJ2-1; 8 bases are shared with TRBD2. Germline CDR1 and CDR2: SGHRS and YFSETQ. CDR3 size: 18 residues. V lost 1 base, J lost 4 bases, and 13 bases stayed unmatched. The CDR3 reads CASSLFPSGREAYNEQFF. The CDR3 region has the DNA TGCGCCAGCAGCTTGTTTCCTAGCGGGCGCGAGGCGTACAATGAGCAGTTCTTC.

The rearrangement uses TRBV21-1 and TRBJ2-5; TRBD1 is the table's D call, not checked against the DNA. TRBV21-1 represents a pseudogene. The CDR3 runs 17 residues. CDR3 bases: TGTGCCAGCAGCGCCAAAAAGGAACAACAGGGGAGGAAGACCCAGTACTTC. Amino acid sequence: CASSAKKEQQGRKTQYF.

The chain couples TRBV29-1 to TRBJ1-4, with D uncertain. Trimming removed 4 bases at V and 10 bases at J, with 10 bases between. Germline CDR1 and CDR2: SQVTM and ANQGSEA. This CDR3 has 11 residues. CDR3 sequence (DNA): TGCAGCGTTGGGGCAAGAGGAAAACTGTTTTTT. Protein: CSVGARGKLFF.

V usage is TRBV18 and J usage is TRBJ2-1; 7 nucleotides align to TRBD2. Germline CDR1 reads KGHSH; CDR2 reads LQKENI. CDR3 length: 15 residues. V was pared by 0 bases and J by 12 bases, with 11 bases of the junction left unmatched. The CDR3 loop is CASSPPETSPVRQFF. For the CDR3, the DNA is TGTGCCAGCTCACCACCGGAGACTAGCCCCGTCAGGCAGTTCTTC.

The CDR3: CASSFMGGASNTEAFF. CDR3 DNA sequence: TGTGCCAGCAGCTTTATGGGGGGCGCTTCCAACACTGAAGCTTTCTTT. This chain uses TRBV5-8 with TRBJ1-1; D is possibly TRBD1 (6 bases). The length of the CDR3 is 16 residues. V was pared by 2 bases and J by 2 bases, with 16 bases between. Per the germline V gene, CDR1 is SGHTS and CDR2 is YDEGEE.

The CDR3 is CASSLGQFSGANVLTF. The CDR3 nucleotides are TGTGCCAGCAGCTTAGGACAGTTCTCTGGGGCCAACGTCCTGACTTTC. The rearrangement joins TRBV7-2 to TRBJ2-6, with a weak D call TRBD1 (5 bases). Germline CDR1 and CDR2: SGHTA and FQGNSA. This CDR3 has 16 amino acids. V was shortened by 1 base and J by 0 bases, with 7 bases between the two germline ends. The complete variable domain, with remaining parts taken from reference TRBV7-2 and TRBJ2-6, reads GAGVSQSPSNKVTEKGKDVELRCDPISGHTALYWYRQSLGQGLEFLIYFQGNSAPDKSGLPSDRFSAERTGGSVSTLTIQRTQQEDSAVYLCASSLGQFSGANVLTFGAGSRLTVL.

The genes are TRBV28 and TRBJ2-7; 7 bases match TRBD1. The CDR3 is made up of 14 amino acids. Trimming removed 4 bases from V and 0 bases from J; junction bases left unmatched: 3. Germline V gene lookup returns CDR1 MDHEN and CDR2 SYDVKM. This CDR3 reads CASSWGTVSYEQYF. CDR3 nucleotides: TGTGCCAGCAGTTGGGGGACAGTCTCCTACGAGCAGTACTTC.

The genes are TRBV5-1 and TRBJ2-7; D tentatively reads TRBD1 or TRBD2 (5 bases each). Per the germline V gene, CDR1 is SGHRS and CDR2 is YFSETQ. Trimming removed 0 bases at V and 0 bases at J, with 7 bases between. This CDR3 is built from 14 residues. CDR3 amino acids: CASSLAGTSYEQYF. CDR3 sequence (DNA): TGCGCCAGCAGCTTGGCAGGGACCTCCTACGAGCAGTACTTC.

This chain joins TRBV5-8 and TRBJ1-2, with no clear D. The CDR3 has 16 residues. Germline V gene sequence: CDR1 SGHTS, CDR2 YDEGEE. Trimming removed 1 base from V and 3 bases from J, with 16 bases in between. The CDR3 here is CASSLRGGVGYYGYTF. The CDR3 DNA reads as TGTGCCAGCAGCTTGAGAGGTGGGGTTGGTTACTATGGCTACACCTTC.

The chain uses TRBV5-4 and TRBJ2-7; 10 nucleotides match TRBD2. V lost 4 bases, J lost 1 base, and 5 bases stayed unmatched. Germline V gives CDR1 SGHNT, CDR2 YYREEE (reference sequence). The CDR3 runs 15 residues. The CDR3 spells CASSTPSGSSYEQYF. The CDR3 DNA reads as TGTGCCAGCAGCACCCCTAGCGGGAGTTCCTACGAGCAGTACTTC.

A note on this clone: An end of the junction does not agree with germline; a read error may underlie this. The rearrangement joins TRBV27 to TRBJ2-7; D call uncertain. This CDR3 is 13 amino acids long. From germline, CDR1 is MNHEY and CDR2 SMNVEV (reference sequence). CDR3 nucleotide sequence: TGTGCCAGCGGTTTAGCAGATACCTACGAGCAGTACTTC. It is translated as CASGLADTYEQYF.

This clone was picked up one time. This chain joins TRBV28 and TRBJ2-3; the match to TRBD2 covers 10 bases. The CDR3 length is 15 residues. Germline V gene sequence: CDR1 MDHEN, CDR2 SYDVKM. Trimming cost V 7 bases and J 2 bases; bases outside gene matches: 6. CDR3: CASTGLAEFTDTQYF. In DNA, the CDR3 is TGTGCCAGCACCGGACTAGCGGAGTTCACAGATACGCAGTATTTT.

This clone has only one observation. CDR3 sequence: CASSDLVPGANVLTF. The CDR3 nucleotides read TGTGCCAGCAGTGATTTAGTCCCTGGGGCCAACGTCCTGACTTTC. The rearrangement joins TRBV2 to TRBJ2-6; the D is unclear. V shed 3 bases and J shed 2 bases, with 8 bases lying between them. This CDR3 spans 15 amino acids. The germline CDR1 and CDR2 sequences are SNHLY and FYNNEI.

V usage is TRBV11-1 and J usage is TRBJ2-5; D is undetermined. Germline CDR1 and CDR2: SGHAT and FQDESV (reference sequence). CDR3 length equals 13 residues. V lost 5 bases, J lost 1 base, and 8 bases lay in between. This chain's CDR3 is CASSEYTQETQYF. The CDR3 DNA is TGTGCCAGCAGCGAGTACACCCAAGAGACCCAGTACTTC.

V and J are TRBV4-3 and TRBJ2-3; D call uncertain. The CDR3 contains 15 residues. V dropped 3 bases and J dropped 0 bases, with 10 bases sitting between them. Germline CDR1 LGHNA, CDR2 YSLEER. The CDR3, as DNA: TGCGCCAGCAGCCAGAGGTCAGCTAGCACAGATACGCAGTATTTT. Protein sequence: CASSQRSASTDTQYF.

The chain combines TRBV11-2 with TRBJ1-3; 8 nucleotides align to TRBD1. The CDR3 has 13 amino acids. V was pared by 4 bases and J by 7 bases, with 3 bases of the junction left unmatched. Germline V gene data show CDR1 as SGHAT and CDR2 as FQNNGV. The CDR3 DNA follows: TGTGCCAGCAGCTCGGACAGGGTCAACACCATATATTTT. Amino acid sequence: CASSSDRVNTIYF.

The chain combines TRBV30 with TRBJ2-1; the match to TRBD2 covers 9 bases. With 2 bases clipped from V and 7 bases from J, the junction kept 12 bases outside the gene matches. The length of the CDR3 is 16 residues. CDR1 and CDR2 (germline): GTSNPN, SVGIG (reference sequence). The CDR3 here is CAWSRGAGGTLNEQFF. The CDR3 DNA sequence: TGTGCCTGGAGTCGGGGAGCGGGGGGTACACTAAATGAGCAGTTCTTC.

The chain joins TRBV7-2 to TRBJ2-2, with TRBD2 identical over 8 bases. Germline-derived CDR1 and CDR2 are SGHTA and FQGNSA. This CDR3 spans 15 amino acids. V dropped 5 bases and J dropped 5; count of bases not matched to a gene: 7. The CDR3 is CASSTNQRGTGELFF. DNA of the CDR3: TGTGCCAGCAGCACCAACCAGCGGGGGACCGGGGAGCTGTTTTTT.

The chain joins TRBV28 to TRBJ2-6, with D perhaps TRBD1 (5 bases). The CDR3 sequence is 15 residues long. Germline CDR1 and CDR2: MDHEN and SYDVKM. Trimming removed 4 bases at V and 2 bases at J, with 9 bases between. The CDR3 is CASSSAGTGANVLTF. The CDR3 DNA sequence: TGTGCCAGCAGTTCCGCAGGGACTGGGGCCAACGTCCTGACTTTC.